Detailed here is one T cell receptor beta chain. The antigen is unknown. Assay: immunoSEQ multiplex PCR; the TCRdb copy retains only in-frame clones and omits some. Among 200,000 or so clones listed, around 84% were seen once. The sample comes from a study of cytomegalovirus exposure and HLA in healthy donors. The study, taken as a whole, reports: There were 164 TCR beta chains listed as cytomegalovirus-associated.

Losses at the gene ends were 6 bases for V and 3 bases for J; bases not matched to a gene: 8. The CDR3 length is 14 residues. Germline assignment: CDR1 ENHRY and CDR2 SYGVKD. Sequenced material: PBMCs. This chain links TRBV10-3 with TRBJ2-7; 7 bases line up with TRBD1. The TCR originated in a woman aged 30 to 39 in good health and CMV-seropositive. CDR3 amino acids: CAISGDRTGYEQYF. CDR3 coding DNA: TGTGCCATCAGCGGGGACAGAACGGGCTACGAGCAGTACTTC.